The subject of this entry is one T cell receptor (beta chain). The data derive from a study of Ad26.COV2.S vaccination and SARS-CoV-2 variants. Regarding treatment: roughly 20 received Ad26.COV2.S at low or high dose, single or two shots; several received placebo; per-sample allocation not given. Repertoires come from day 63 after the first vaccine or placebo injection. V gave up 6 bases and J gave up 0 bases, with 5 bases separating them. The CDR3 is 12 residues long. In germline, CDR1 is MNHEY, CDR2 SMNVEV (reference sequence). Sequencing was performed with immunoSEQ multiplex PCR; in TCRdb, only in-frame clones are kept and a portion is missing. Of around 250,000 clones in the sample, roughly 87% were seen once.

Sequencing was performed on peripheral blood, taken in a trial of Ad26.COV2.S vaccine versus placebo. The source is a person aged 18-65 years who received the Ad26.COV2.S COVID-19 vaccine or a placebo. The V and J genes are TRBV27 and TRBJ1-1; the D is unclear. The CDR3 DNA follows: TGTGCCAGCAGCACACTGAACACTGAAGCTTTCTTT. It specifies CASSTLNTEAFF.